This passage covers 32 T cell receptor beta chains from one sample sequenced in a study of T cells after posttransplantation cyclophosphamide. Treatment was busulfan-fludarabine conditioning, a marrow graft, and cyclophosphamide on days +3 and +4. Profiling relied on immunoSEQ multiplex PCR, and the TCRdb table lists in-frame clones only, not all of them. The sample holds 2,500 to 3,500 clones, and no clone turns up only once. Sequences were derived from PBMCs, sampled after allogeneic stem cell transplant with posttransplant cyclophosphamide. The receptor source for this set is a female patient aged 50-59 years who received an allogeneic stem cell transplant from a related donor, was CMV-positive, and had no GVHD. Among the T cells, some may be from the graft donor.

This clone was seen a handful of times. The V and J genes are TRBV25-1 and TRBJ2-3, with TRBD2 matching 11 bases. Trimming took 3 bases from V and 6 from J; bases not matched to a gene: 8. The CDR3 has 16 amino acids. CDR1 is MGHDK, CDR2 SYGVNS, per germline. The CDR3 region is CASSDHSGRARDTQYF. CDR3 nucleotide sequence: TGTGCCAGCAGTGACCATAGCGGGAGGGCCAGGGATACGCAGTATTTT.

This clone was seen many times. This chain uses TRBV4-2 with TRBJ2-1, with 7 bases lining up with TRBD2. The germline V gene has CDR1 LGHNA and CDR2 YNFKEQ. The CDR3 extends over 17 amino acids. V was pared by 0 bases and J by 3 bases, with 8 bases of the junction left unmatched. The CDR3 here is CASSQDEGGRGYNEQFF. Here the CDR3 DNA reads TGTGCCAGCAGCCAAGACGAGGGCGGGAGAGGCTACAATGAGCAGTTCTTC.

This clone was detected many times. The chain has TRBV5-1 and TRBJ2-7; the D gene is possibly TRBD1 (5 bases). Trimming removed 4 bases at V and 5 bases at J, with 10 bases between. CDR3 length equals 12 residues. The germline gives CDR1 SGHRS, CDR2 YFSETQ. CDR3 protein: CASSERGNEQYF. In nucleotides, the CDR3 is TGCGCCAGCAGCGAAAGGGGTAACGAGCAGTACTTC.

This clone was recorded many times. The chain joins TRBV5-1 to TRBJ1-2, with D possibly being TRBD1 (5 bases). Per germline, CDR1 SGHRS and CDR2 YFSETQ. The CDR3 spans 14 residues. V was cut by 5 bases and J by 1 base, with 12 bases left in between. Here the CDR3 reads CASSPGDYNYGYTF. The CDR3 DNA reads TGCGCCAGCAGTCCGGGGGATTATAACTATGGCTACACCTTC.

This clone ranks as medium-sized. This rearrangement joins TRBV7-3 to TRBJ2-1; 14 nucleotides line up with TRBD2. V gave up 4 bases and J gave up 8 bases; unmatched junction bases: 4. The germline gives CDR1 SGHTA, CDR2 FQGTGA. The CDR3 is 15 amino acids. The CDR3 loop is CASSSGLAGGYEQFF. The CDR3 region has the DNA TGTGCCAGCAGCTCAGGACTAGCGGGAGGCTATGAGCAGTTCTTC.

This clone has at least ten counts. The CDR3 loop is CASSPRDRHYEQYF. CDR3 nucleotides: TGTGCCAGCTCACCACGGGACAGGCATTACGAGCAGTACTTC. The chain carries TRBV18 and TRBJ2-7, with 8 bases that match TRBD1. The V segment lost 1 base and the J segment 4 bases; nucleotides outside the gene matches: 3. Germline loops: CDR1 KGHSH, CDR2 LQKENI. The CDR3 has 14 residues.

Within the sample, this clone is medium-sized. The chain uses TRBV19 and TRBJ1-4; 8 bases align to TRBD1. The CDR3 sequence is 15 residues long. J gave up 8 bases and V 9 bases, and 14 bases lay outside the gene matches. Looked up from germline, CDR1 is LNHDA and CDR2 is SQIVND (reference sequence). CDR3 DNA sequence: TGTGCCAGCCAGACCGGACAGGGCCTGGGAGAAAAACTGTTTTTT. Its protein is CASQTGQGLGEKLFF.

This clone has a count of ten or more. The chain links TRBV6-2 or TRBV6-3 to TRBJ2-2, with TRBD2 matching 8 bases. CDR1 is MNHEY and CDR2 is SVGEGT in the germline V gene. The CDR3 has 14 residues. V shed 4 bases, J shed 13 bases, and the junction held 11 bases outside the gene matches. The DNA of the CDR3 is TGTGCCAGCAGTTTCGAACCCAGACTAGCGACGCTGTTTTTT. Amino acid sequence: CASSFEPRLATLFF.

This clone was picked up a small number of times. J is TRBJ1-5 and V is TRBV7-6; D call uncertain. Trimming removed 3 bases at V and 5 bases at J, with 11 bases between. This CDR3 contains 14 residues. From germline, CDR1 is SGHVS and CDR2 FNYEAQ. For the CDR3, the DNA is TGTGCCAGCAGCTTTTCTCCCGGTCATCAGCCCCAGCATTTT. Amino acids: CASSFSPGHQPQHF.

In its sample, this clone was seen a few times. A much larger clone lies a single base off, so this may be a read error. The chain joins TRBV2 to TRBJ2-7; D perhaps matches TRBD2 (6 bases). The CDR3 is made up of 11 amino acids. Germline CDR1 and CDR2: SNHLY and FYNNEI. V lost 6 bases and J lost 9, with 12 bases in between. The chain's CDR3 is CASRVMRGQYF. The CDR3 region has the DNA TGTGCCAGCAGGGTTATGCGGGGGCAGTACTTC.

This clone is medium-sized by share. V and J are TRBV18 and TRBJ1-1; 8 bases align to TRBD1. This CDR3 region has 13 residues. Germline loops: CDR1 KGHSH, CDR2 LQKENI. The ends lost 6 bases at V and 6 bases at J; junction bases unmatched: 6. CDR3 nucleotide sequence: TGTGCCAGCTCGCCGGACAGGGCCCCTGAAGCTTTCTTT. Its translation: CASSPDRAPEAFF.

In its sample, this clone is medium-sized. The genes are TRBV11-2 and TRBJ1-3; D perhaps matches TRBD1 (6 bases). CDR3 length: 14 residues. Germline values: CDR1 SGHAT, CDR2 FQNNGV. V was clipped by 1 base and J by 3 bases, with 7 bases between them. The CDR3 protein is CASSLGGGGNTIYF. The CDR3 DNA is TGTGCCAGCAGCTTAGGAGGGGGTGGAAACACCATATATTTT. The variable domain in full, with the rest retrieved from reference TRBV11-2 and TRBJ1-3, is EAGVAQSPRYKIIEKRQSVAFWCNPISGHATLYWYQQILGQGPKLLIQFQNNGVVDDSQLPKDRFSAERLKGVDSTLKIQPAKLEDSAVYLCASSLGGGGNTIYFGEGSWLTVV.

This clone was counted at least ten times. DNA of the CDR3: TGTGCCAGCAGTCGACGGGACAGGGCCTATGGCTACACCTTC. Translated, it gives CASSRRDRAYGYTF. This sequence joins TRBV28 and TRBJ1-2; 9 bases agree with TRBD1. The germline CDR1 and CDR2 sequences are MDHEN and SYDVKM. V gave up 5 bases and J gave up 4 bases; unmatched junction bases: 5. The CDR3 has 14 amino acids.

This clone was recorded at least ten times. This chain connects TRBV12-3 or TRBV12-4 to TRBJ1-1; the D gene is possibly TRBD1 (5 bases). This CDR3 comprises 14 residues. V was cut by 4 bases and J by 4 bases, with 13 bases left in between. CDR3 protein: CASSSPRGPTEAFF. The CDR3 region has the DNA TGTGCCAGCAGTTCGCCGCGGGGACCCACTGAAGCTTTCTTT.

At least ten counts were recorded for this clone. The chain carries TRBV27 and TRBJ2-7; TRBD2 agrees at 13 bases. The CDR3 totals 14 residues. The germline V gene encodes CDR1 MNHEY and CDR2 SMNVEV (reference sequence). Trimming cost V 5 bases and J 5 bases; bases outside gene matches: 3. For the CDR3, the DNA is TGTGCCAGCAGTCCAGGGACTAGCGGGAACGAGCAGTACTTC. Amino acid sequence: CASSPGTSGNEQYF.

This clone counts as medium-sized. The chain links TRBV10-3 to TRBJ2-1, with 12 bases fitting TRBD2. This CDR3 contains 18 residues. Trimming removed 7 bases from V and 7 bases from J; junction bases left unmatched: 17. Germline CDR1 and CDR2: ENHRY and SYGVKD. For the CDR3, the DNA is TGTGCCATCACAAGACTAGCGGGAGCTTTGACCTCGGGAAATGAGCAGTTCTTC. Protein sequence: CAITRLAGALTSGNEQFF.

At least ten counts were recorded for this clone. The chain employs TRBV12-3 or TRBV12-4 and TRBJ2-5; possible D gene TRBD2, 6 bases. This CDR3 contains 13 residues. V lost 4 bases, J lost 1 base, and 7 bases lay in between. CDR3 in DNA: TGTGCCAGCAGTTCGGGACTCCAAGAGACCCAGTACTTC. Translating gives CASSSGLQETQYF.

In this sample, this clone is medium-sized. The chain couples TRBV4-2 to TRBJ2-7; TRBD1 aligns across 10 bases. The CDR3 is 15 amino acids. CDR1 and CDR2 from the germline V gene are LGHNA and YNFKEQ. V shed 3 bases, J shed 4 bases, and the junction held 6 bases outside the gene matches. CDR3 loop: CASSQGTGEGYEQYF. The CDR3 DNA is TGTGCCAGCAGCCAGGGGACAGGGGAGGGGTACGAGCAGTACTTC.

This clone has a count of ten or more. The J gene is TRBJ1-1, the V gene TRBV5-4; perhaps TRBD1 as D (5 bases). The CDR3 totals 16 residues. Germline V lookup: CDR1 SGHNT, CDR2 YYREEE (reference sequence). Trimming took off 1 base at V and 5 bases at J, with 18 bases between the two ends. The DNA of the CDR3 is TGTGCCAGCAGCTTGTTGGCAGGGAGGTCGGGTACTGAAGCTTTCTTT. Translating gives CASSLLAGRSGTEAFF. The whole variable domain, filled in from reference TRBV5-4 and TRBJ1-1, reads ETGVTQSPTHLIKTRGQQVTLRCSSQSGHNTVSWYQQALGQGPQFIFQYYREEENGRGNFPPRFSGLQFPNYSSELNVNALELDDSALYLCASSLLAGRSGTEAFFGQGTRLTVV.

This clone has at least ten counts. The rearrangement uses TRBV4-2 and TRBJ1-3, with 8 bases matching TRBD1. This CDR3 has 14 amino acids. V lost 4 bases and J lost 7; bases outside the gene matches: 6. Germline V gene lookup returns CDR1 LGHNA and CDR2 YNFKEQ. CDR3 region: CASSPPDRGNTIYF. The CDR3 coding sequence is TGTGCCAGCAGCCCCCCAGACAGGGGCAACACCATATATTTT.

This clone was seen at least ten times. This chain joins TRBV7-9 and TRBJ2-3; 8 nucleotides line up with TRBD2. With 5 bases clipped from V and 5 bases from J, the junction kept 9 bases outside the gene matches. Per germline, CDR1 SEHNR and CDR2 FQNEAQ (reference sequence). The CDR3 runs to 15 residues. In nucleotides, the CDR3 is TGTGCCAGCAGCCCTCCGGGACTAGAGGTAGATACGCAGTATTTT. This sequence encodes CASSPPGLEVDTQYF.

By proportion, this clone is medium-sized (0.01 to 0.1%). V gene TRBV5-1 combines with J gene TRBJ2-2; 9 bases map to TRBD1. CDR3 size: 15 residues. Germline CDR1 SGHRS, CDR2 YFSETQ. The trim removed 7 bases at V and 6 bases at J, leaving 10 bases unmatched. The DNA for the CDR3 is TGCGCCAGCTATTACCTCGGACAGGGGTCCGGGGAGCTGTTTTTT. Amino acids: CASYYLGQGSGELFF.

V usage is TRBV29-1 and J usage is TRBJ2-1, with TRBD2 as a possible D gene (5 bases). Trimming shortened V by 7 bases and J by 3 bases, and 10 bases separated the two germline ends. This CDR3 contains 12 residues. Germline loops: CDR1 SQVTM, CDR2 ANQGSEA. The CDR3 loop reads CSGTAGYNEQFF. In DNA, the CDR3 is TGCAGCGGGACTGCGGGCTACAATGAGCAGTTCTTC.

The V call is TRBV15, the J call TRBJ2-5; a weak D match, TRBD1 (6 bases). The V gene's germline CDR1 is LNHNV and CDR2 YYDKDF (reference sequence). The CDR3 runs 15 residues. Trimming shortened V by 3 bases and J by 2 bases, and 13 bases separated the two germline ends. This CDR3 reads CATSSLVRGQETQYF. CDR3 DNA sequence: TGTGCCACCAGCAGTCTCGTTAGGGGGCAAGAGACCCAGTACTTC.

The sample holds a few counts of this clone. The V gene is TRBV30, the J gene TRBJ2-5; 7 bases align to TRBD1. The CDR3 covers 12 residues. Germline CDR1 and CDR2: GTSNPN and SVGIG (reference sequence). V was clipped by 2 bases and J by 5 bases; unmatched bases: 2. The CDR3 DNA reads TGTGCCTGGAGTTCCAGGGGGGAGACCCAGTACTTC. Translation: CAWSSRGETQYF.

In its sample, this clone is medium-sized. The chain joins TRBV5-4 to TRBJ2-7, with 7 nucleotides matching TRBD1. V trimming: 7 bases; J trimming: 3 bases; junction bases outside the gene matches: 7. The CDR3 sequence is 13 residues long. Germline lookup yields CDR1 SGHNT and CDR2 YYREEE (reference sequence). CDR3 sequence: CASRDREFYEQYF. Written as DNA, the CDR3 is TGTGCCAGCCGCGACAGGGAGTTCTACGAGCAGTACTTC.

In this sample, this clone turned up many times. The chain recombines TRBV7-2 with TRBJ1-1; D is perhaps TRBD1 (5 bases). V dropped 0 bases and J dropped 2 bases, with 13 bases sitting between them. The CDR3 totals 16 residues. CDR1 and CDR2 from the germline V gene are SGHTA and FQGNSA. The CDR3: CASSLAFWGGNTEAFF. DNA of the CDR3: TGTGCCAGCAGCTTAGCGTTTTGGGGGGGAAACACTGAAGCTTTCTTT.

This clone is judged medium-sized. The chain is built from TRBV10-3 and TRBJ2-1; 7 positions agree with TRBD1. J gave up 0 bases and V 4 bases, and 3 bases lay outside the gene matches. The CDR3 is made up of 15 amino acids. Germline V CDR1 and CDR2: ENHRY, SYGVKD. As DNA, the CDR3 is TGTGCCATCAGTGGCCGACAGGGCTCCTACAATGAGCAGTTCTTC. This encodes CAISGRQGSYNEQFF.

This clone was recorded many times. The chain carries TRBV28 and TRBJ1-1; 8 bases match TRBD1. With 8 bases clipped from V and 0 bases from J, the junction kept 8 bases outside the gene matches. CDR1 and CDR2 (germline): MDHEN, SYDVKM. This CDR3 comprises 15 residues. The CDR3 loop is CASQGAGAMNTEAFF. The CDR3 coding sequence is TGTGCCAGCCAGGGGGCTGGGGCCATGAACACTGAAGCTTTCTTT.

Sample share makes this clone medium-sized. V is TRBV18 and J is TRBJ2-7; D gene unclear. CDR1 and CDR2 (germline): KGHSH, LQKENI. The CDR3 covers 12 residues. V was shortened by 3 bases and J by 2 bases, with 5 bases between the two germline ends. The CDR3 nucleotides are TGTGCCAGCTCACCGCCTACCTACGAGCAGTACTTC. Protein: CASSPPTYEQYF. The variable domain in full, with the rest retrieved from reference TRBV18 and TRBJ2-7, is NAGVMQNPRHLVRRRGQEARLRCSPMKGHSHVYWYRQLPEEGLKFMVYLQKENIIDESGMPKERFSAEFPKEGPSILRIQQVVRGDSAAYFCASSPPTYEQYFGPGTRLTVT.

The chain uses TRBV5-4 and TRBJ2-2, with D perhaps TRBD1 (6 bases). The CDR3 extends over 15 amino acids. V dropped 4 bases and J dropped 3 bases, with 13 bases sitting between them. Germline V CDR1 and CDR2: SGHNT, YYREEE (reference sequence). For the CDR3, the DNA is TGTGCCAGCAGCCTGGCAGGGGATCACACCGGGGAGCTGTTTTTT. Protein product: CASSLAGDHTGELFF.

This clone was seen many times. This chain links TRBV4-2 with TRBJ2-1; possibly TRBD1 for D (6 bases). The CDR3 extends over 18 amino acids. The V end lost 1 base, the J end lost 3 bases, and 19 bases lay between the germline ends. Germline CDR1 LGHNA, CDR2 YNFKEQ. CDR3 in amino acids: CASSQGEQGVGYYNEQFF. The DNA of the CDR3 is TGTGCCAGCAGCCAAGGAGAACAGGGTGTGGGCTACTACAATGAGCAGTTCTTC.